The 23 T cell receptor beta chains below all came from one sample that was sequenced in a study of blood T cell repertoires in COVID-19. Sequencing used immunoSEQ multiplex PCR; TCRdb keeps in-frame clones, though not all of them. The table lists about 230,000 clones, about four fifths of them singletons. The sample comprised peripheral blood. All receptors come from a woman of 80 years or more with COVID-19, enrolled during active disease.

V gene TRBV19 combines with J gene TRBJ1-1; 7 positions match TRBD1. In germline, CDR1 is LNHDA, CDR2 SQIVND (reference sequence). The length of the CDR3 is 15 residues. The V gene end was trimmed by 5 bases and the J gene end by 3 bases; junction bases not matched to a gene: 9. DNA for the CDR3: TGTGCCAGTAGTGGGGTACAGGGGAAGGACACTGAAGCTTTCTTT. Its protein product is CASSGVQGKDTEAFF.

The rearrangement uses TRBV7-8 and TRBJ1-3; 8 bases agree with TRBD1. Germline values: CDR1 SGHVS, CDR2 FQNEAQ. The CDR3 sequence is 17 residues long. With 2 bases clipped from V and 1 base from J, the junction kept 7 bases outside the gene matches. For the CDR3, the DNA is TGTGCCAGCAGCTTACCTCGGACAGGGAGATCTGGAAACACCATATATTTT. It specifies CASSLPRTGRSGNTIYF.

The chain has TRBV7-2 and TRBJ2-7; 7 bases are shared with TRBD1. The germline V gene encodes CDR1 SGHTA and CDR2 FQGNSA. Trimming cost V 5 bases and J 4 bases; bases outside gene matches: 11. The CDR3 contains 15 residues. CDR3 sequence: CASSKSGTVSYEQYF. CDR3 bases: TGTGCCAGCAGCAAATCCGGGACAGTGTCTTACGAGCAGTACTTC.

CDR3 nucleotide sequence: TGTGCCAGTCGGCACGGAGGAGGCTATAATTCACCCCTCCACTTT. It is translated as CASRHGGGYNSPLHF. The chain links TRBV28 to TRBJ1-6; D uncertain. CDR1 is MDHEN and CDR2 is SYDVKM in the germline V gene. Trimming took 9 bases from V and 3 from J, leaving 15 bases between them. CDR3 length: 15 residues.

J is TRBJ2-3 and V is TRBV2; 8 nucleotides line up with TRBD2. The CDR3 extends over 14 amino acids. The ends lost 5 bases at V and 4 bases at J; junction bases unmatched: 5. The germline V gene encodes CDR1 SNHLY and CDR2 FYNNEI. The CDR3 bases are TGTGCCAGCAGTAGGAGCGGGAGCCCAGATACGCAGTATTTT. Translating it yields CASSRSGSPDTQYF.

V is TRBV5-6 and J is TRBJ1-6; D is unresolved. CDR1 and CDR2 from the germline V gene are SGHDT and YYEEEE. The CDR3 has 16 amino acids. Trimming stripped 1 base from V and 3 bases from J, with 11 bases between. The CDR3 nucleotides are TGTGCCAGCAGCTTGAGAGGAGGGAACTATAATTCACCCCTCCACTTT. This gives the protein CASSLRGGNYNSPLHF.

CDR3 DNA sequence: TGTGCCAGCAGAGGAATTAGCGGGGGGCGGGAATACACGCAGTATTTT. Translated: CASRGISGGREYTQYF. V usage is TRBV11-2 and J usage is TRBJ2-3, with 10 bases aligning to TRBD2. This CDR3 has 16 amino acids. J gave up 9 bases and V 6 bases, and 15 bases lay outside the gene matches. Germline V lookup: CDR1 SGHAT, CDR2 FQNNGV.

The chain has TRBV12-3 or TRBV12-4 and TRBJ2-1, with D hard to call. The CDR3 runs 11 residues. V dropped 3 bases and J dropped 12 bases, with 9 bases sitting between them. The CDR3: CASSFSEAQFF. For the CDR3, the DNA is TGTGCCAGCAGTTTCTCTGAAGCGCAGTTCTTC.

The table lists this clone with a count of one. V is TRBV6-5 and J is TRBJ2-5; TRBD1 is a possible D gene (6 bases). Germline V gene lookup returns CDR1 MNHEY and CDR2 SVGAGI. Trimming removed 5 bases at V and 5 bases at J, with 12 bases between. There are 13 residues in the CDR3. As DNA, the CDR3 is TGTGCCAGCAGTACAGGACAGTGGGAGACCCAGTACTTC. This sequence encodes CASSTGQWETQYF.

This clone was recorded once. The V and J genes are TRBV30 and TRBJ1-2; 10 bases map to TRBD1. Per the germline V gene, CDR1 is GTSNPN and CDR2 is SVGIG (reference sequence). The CDR3 sequence is 13 residues long. Trimming cost V 5 bases and J 3 bases; bases outside gene matches: 3. Written as DNA, the CDR3 is TGTGCCTGGGACAGGGGGCTAGACTATGGCTACACCTTC. It translates to CAWDRGLDYGYTF.

This rearrangement joins TRBV28 to TRBJ2-1; 8 nucleotides agree with TRBD1. V lost 9 bases to trimming and J lost 5 bases; unmatched junction nucleotides: 6. The CDR3 covers 13 residues. Germline-derived CDR1 and CDR2 are MDHEN and SYDVKM. The CDR3 DNA follows: TGTGCCAGTTATCGGGACAGGCACAATGAGCAGTTCTTC. Translating it yields CASYRDRHNEQFF.

V and J are TRBV6-5 and TRBJ1-1; the D gene is possibly TRBD1 (5 bases). This CDR3 contains 11 residues. Germline V gene data show CDR1 as MNHEY and CDR2 as SVGAGI. The V gene lost 8 bases and the J gene lost 1 base, with 5 bases spanning the gap. The DNA of the CDR3 is TGTGCCAGCGGACAGAACACTGAAGCTTTCTTT. Residues: CASGQNTEAFF.

The chain links TRBV11-2 to TRBJ2-7; D may be TRBD1 (6 bases). Trimming shortened V by 4 bases and J by 3 bases, and 19 bases separated the two germline ends. The germline CDR1 and CDR2 sequences are SGHAT and FQNNGV. This CDR3 has 16 amino acids. The CDR3 sequence is CASSSPRDTRIYEQYF. The CDR3 coding sequence is TGTGCCAGCAGCTCTCCCCGGGACACGCGGATCTACGAGCAGTACTTC.

This chain joins TRBV28 and TRBJ1-5; a possible D gene is TRBD1 (5 bases). The V end lost 6 bases, the J end lost 13 bases, and 19 bases lay between the germline ends. The CDR3 extends over 13 amino acids. Germline V gives CDR1 MDHEN, CDR2 SYDVKM. CDR3: CASSSGPHVNQHF. CDR3 DNA sequence: TGTGCCAGCAGCTCAGGGCCGCACGTAAATCAGCATTTT. Full variable domain (outside the CDR3, taken from reference TRBV28 and TRBJ1-5): DVKVTQSSRYLVKRTGEKVFLECVQDMDHENMFWYRQDPGLGLRLIYFSYDVKMKEKGDIPEGYSVSREKKERFSLILESASTNQTSMYLCASSSGPHVNQHFGDGTRLSIL.

The chain has TRBV6-6 and TRBJ2-1, with TRBD2 matching over 9 bases. V lost 9 bases to trimming and J lost 12 bases; unmatched junction nucleotides: 9. Germline assignment: CDR1 MNHNY and CDR2 SVGAGI (reference sequence). The CDR3 has 12 residues. CDR3 region: CASSGSQERQFF. CDR3 DNA: TGTGCCAGTAGCGGGAGTCAGGAGAGGCAGTTCTTC.

Turning to this clone: This sample includes further DNA sequences coding for the same CDR3. For the CDR3, the DNA is TGTGCCAGCAGCTTAAGAGGAACTGAAGCTTTCTTT. It translates to CASSLRGTEAFF. The rearrangement uses TRBV11-2 and TRBJ1-1, with no clear D. Trimming shortened V by 2 bases and J by 5 bases, and 6 bases separated the two germline ends. Germline CDR1 and CDR2: SGHAT and FQNNGV. The CDR3 runs to 12 residues.

This clone has only one observation. The V and J genes are TRBV5-5 and TRBJ2-1; a possible D gene is TRBD1 (5 bases). V shed 0 bases and J shed 7 bases, with 14 bases lying between them. The CDR3 loop spans 15 amino acids. From germline, CDR1 is SGHKS and CDR2 YYEKEE (reference sequence). Here the CDR3 reads CASSLAHQGRNEQFF. CDR3 sequence (DNA): TGTGCCAGCAGCTTGGCCCACCAGGGTAGGAATGAGCAGTTCTTC.

The chain carries TRBV19 and TRBJ2-3; D is perhaps TRBD2 (6 bases). The CDR3 runs 14 residues. V shed 6 bases and J shed 2 bases, with 12 bases lying between them. Germline assignment: CDR1 LNHDA and CDR2 SQIVND (reference sequence). The CDR3 protein is CASRVRGSTDTQYF. CDR3 nucleotides: TGTGCCAGTAGGGTGCGGGGCTCCACAGATACGCAGTATTTT.

The chain combines TRBV3-1 (or the pseudogene TRBV3-2) with TRBJ1-6, with TRBD1 matching over 8 bases. The CDR3 has 14 amino acids. The V gene's germline CDR1 is LGHDT and CDR2 YNNKEL (reference sequence). V was pared by 6 bases and J by 7 bases, with 5 bases of the junction left unmatched. CDR3 coding DNA: TGTGCCAGCAGGGGGACAGGTGGAAATTCACCCCTCCACTTT. It specifies CASRGTGGNSPLHF.

The V and J genes are TRBV29-1 and TRBJ2-3; TRBD1 matches 7 bases. Germline V gene lookup returns CDR1 SQVTM and CDR2 ANQGSEA. CDR3 size: 12 residues. With 8 bases clipped from V and 1 base from J, the junction kept 3 bases outside the gene matches. In nucleotides, the CDR3 is TGCAGCTCCGGACAGGGCACAGATACGCAGTATTTT. Its translation: CSSGQGTDTQYF.

V gene TRBV29-1 combines with J gene TRBJ1-1; tentatively, D is TRBD1 (5 bases). The CDR3 runs 16 residues. Trimming took off 5 bases at V and 0 bases at J, with 19 bases between the two ends. Germline V gene lookup returns CDR1 SQVTM and CDR2 ANQGSEA. The CDR3 DNA follows: TGCAGCGTTCGGGGGGGGTTGAGTGGGATGAACACTGAAGCTTTCTTT. This codes for CSVRGGLSGMNTEAFF.

The chain recombines TRBV7-6 with TRBJ1-3; D ambiguous. Between the trimmed V and J ends, which lost 1 base and 4 bases, there was a span of 11 bases. The CDR3 extends over 15 amino acids. Germline V gene data show CDR1 as SGHVS and CDR2 as FNYEAQ. In DNA, the CDR3 is TGTGCCAGCAGCTTAGGGGCGGCGGGAGGAAACACCATATATTTT. Protein sequence: CASSLGAAGGNTIYF. The variable domain in full, completed from reference TRBV7-6 and TRBJ1-3, reads GAGVSQSPRYKVTKRGQDVALRCDPISGHVSLYWYRQALGQGPEFLTYFNYEAQQDKSGLPNDRFSAERPEGSISTLTIQRTEQRDSAMYRCASSLGAAGGNTIYFGEGSWLTVV.

The chain is built from TRBV3-1 (or the pseudogene TRBV3-2) and TRBJ2-7; maybe TRBD2 (6 bases). CDR1 is LGHDT, CDR2 YNNKEL, per germline (reference sequence). The V end was cut by 11 bases, the J end by 3 bases, with 17 bases between. The CDR3 covers 13 residues. CDR3 in DNA: TGTGCCTCCGGTGGGGGGAGTGGCTACGAGCAGTACTTC. It specifies CASGGGSGYEQYF.